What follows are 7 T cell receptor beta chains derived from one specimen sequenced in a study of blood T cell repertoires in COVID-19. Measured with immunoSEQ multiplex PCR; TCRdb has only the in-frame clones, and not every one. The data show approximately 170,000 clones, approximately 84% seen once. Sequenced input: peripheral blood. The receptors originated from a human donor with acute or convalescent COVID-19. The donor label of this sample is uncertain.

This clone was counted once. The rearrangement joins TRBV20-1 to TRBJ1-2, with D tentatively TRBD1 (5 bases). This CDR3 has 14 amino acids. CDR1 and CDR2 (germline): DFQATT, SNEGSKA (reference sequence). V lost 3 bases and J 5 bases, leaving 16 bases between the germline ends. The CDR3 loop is CSASKPAGEYGYTF. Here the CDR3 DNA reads TGCAGTGCTAGTAAGCCGGCGGGGGAATATGGCTACACCTTC.

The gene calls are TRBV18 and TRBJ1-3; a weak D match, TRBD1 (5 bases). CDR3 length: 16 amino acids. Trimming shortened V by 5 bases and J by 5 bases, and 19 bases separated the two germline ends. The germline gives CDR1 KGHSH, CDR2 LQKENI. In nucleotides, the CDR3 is TGTGCCAGCTCAATCGACGGGCCACCAGGGCGAAACACCATATATTTT. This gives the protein CASSIDGPPGRNTIYF. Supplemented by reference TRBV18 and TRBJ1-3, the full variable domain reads NAGVMQNPRHLVRRRGQEARLRCSPMKGHSHVYWYRQLPEEGLKFMVYLQKENIIDESGMPKERFSAEFPKEGPSILRIQQVVRGDSAAYFCASSIDGPPGRNTIYFGEGSWLTVV.

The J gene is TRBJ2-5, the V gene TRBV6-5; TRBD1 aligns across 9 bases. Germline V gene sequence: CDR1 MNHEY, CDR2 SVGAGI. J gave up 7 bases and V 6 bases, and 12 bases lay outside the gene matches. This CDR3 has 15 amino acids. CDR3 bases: TGTGCCAGCAGACCACCCGGGACAGGGAGAGGGACCCAGTACTTC. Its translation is CASRPPGTGRGTQYF.

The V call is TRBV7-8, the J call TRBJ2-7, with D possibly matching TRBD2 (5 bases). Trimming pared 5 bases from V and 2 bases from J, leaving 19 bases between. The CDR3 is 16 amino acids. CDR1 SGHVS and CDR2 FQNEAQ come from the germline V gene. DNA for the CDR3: TGTGCCAGCAGCGTTCACCCGGGAAGCTCGGCCTACGAGCAGTACTTC. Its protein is CASSVHPGSSAYEQYF.

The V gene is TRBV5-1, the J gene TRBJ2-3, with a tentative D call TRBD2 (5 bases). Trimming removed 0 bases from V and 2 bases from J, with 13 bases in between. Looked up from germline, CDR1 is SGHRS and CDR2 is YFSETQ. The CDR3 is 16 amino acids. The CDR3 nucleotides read TGCGCCAGCAGCTTGGGAGACACGGACTTCACAGATACGCAGTATTTT. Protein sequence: CASSLGDTDFTDTQYF.

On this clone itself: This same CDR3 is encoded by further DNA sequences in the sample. The CDR3, as DNA: TGTGCCAGCAGCTTTGGCAGGGCAGAGAACACTGAAGCTTTCTTT. The encoded protein is CASSFGRAENTEAFF. The rearrangement links TRBV5-5 to TRBJ1-1, with D maybe TRBD1 (5 bases). Germline V lookup: CDR1 SGHKS, CDR2 YYEKEE (reference sequence). CDR3 length: 15 amino acids. Trimming left V 2 bases short and J 1 base short, with 12 bases between.

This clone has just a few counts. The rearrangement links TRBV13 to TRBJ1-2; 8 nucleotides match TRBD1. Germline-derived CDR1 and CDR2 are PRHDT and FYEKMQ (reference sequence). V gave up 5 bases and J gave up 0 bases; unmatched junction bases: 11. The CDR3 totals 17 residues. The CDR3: CASSRQGRPEANYGYTF. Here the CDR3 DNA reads TGTGCCAGCAGCCGACAGGGGAGGCCTGAAGCTAACTATGGCTACACCTTC. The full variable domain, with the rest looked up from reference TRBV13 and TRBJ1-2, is AAGVIQSPRHLIKEKRETATLKCYPIPRHDTVYWYQQGPGQDPQFLISFYEKMQSDKGSIPDRFSAQQFSDYHSELNMSSLELGDSALYFCASSRQGRPEANYGYTFGSGTRLTVV.